What follows are 7 T cell receptor beta chains derived from one specimen sequenced in a study of blood T cell repertoires in COVID-19. The data were produced by immunoSEQ multiplex PCR, yet TCRdb's version contains in-frame clones alone and is incomplete. The data hold some 55,000 clones, with over 75% observed a single time. The sample taken for sequencing was peripheral blood. The source of these receptors is a woman in her 40s with active COVID-19.

The chain recombines TRBV5-4 with TRBJ2-3; 9 bases align to TRBD1. Per the germline V gene, CDR1 is SGHNT and CDR2 is YYREEE (reference sequence). V was clipped by 4 bases and J by 1 base; unmatched bases: 4. The CDR3 extends over 15 amino acids. The CDR3 here is CASSADRGGTDTQYF. CDR3 in DNA: TGTGCCAGCAGCGCGGACAGGGGAGGCACAGATACGCAGTATTTT.

The chain carries TRBV20-1 and TRBJ2-3; D gene unclear. Germline values: CDR1 DFQATT, CDR2 SNEGSKA (reference sequence). This CDR3 is 15 amino acids long. The germline V and J ends were trimmed by 3 bases and 1 base, with 14 bases remaining between them. This CDR3 reads CSASVVRLGTDTQYF. The CDR3 bases are TGCAGTGCTAGTGTGGTGAGGTTGGGCACAGATACGCAGTATTTT.

The V and J genes are TRBV6-5 and TRBJ2-3, with D maybe TRBD2 (7 bases). The V gene's germline CDR1 is MNHEY and CDR2 SVGAGI. The V and J ends lost 6 bases and 5 bases respectively, with 18 bases between them. This CDR3 is built from 15 residues. The CDR3 sequence is CASRGGAGTGDTQYF. DNA of the CDR3: TGTGCCAGCAGAGGGGGGGCGGGGACCGGAGATACGCAGTATTTT.

This rearrangement joins TRBV12-3 or TRBV12-4 to TRBJ1-2, with a weak D call TRBD1 (5 bases). This CDR3 spans 12 amino acids. Trimming stripped 5 bases from V and 5 bases from J, with 9 bases between. In DNA, the CDR3 is TGTGCCAGCAGTCACAGGCCATATGGCTACACCTTC. The encoded protein is CASSHRPYGYTF.

The DNA of the CDR3 is TGCGCCAGCAGCTTGACTAGCGGGGGTAAGACCCAGTACTTC. Translating it yields CASSLTSGGKTQYF. This rearrangement joins TRBV5-1 to TRBJ2-5, with 11 positions matching TRBD2. The V gene's germline CDR1 is SGHRS and CDR2 YFSETQ. The CDR3 is 14 amino acids. After removal of 1 base from V and 6 bases from J, the junction contained 2 bases not matched to a gene.

This clone was seen at least ten times. Written as DNA, the CDR3 is TGTGCCAGTACCCGACAGAGGAACACCGGGGAGCTGTTTTTT. Encoded protein: CASTRQRNTGELFF. The V call is TRBV19, the J call TRBJ2-2; tentative D call: TRBD1 (5 bases). The germline V gene has CDR1 LNHDA and CDR2 SQIVND (reference sequence). The V end lost 7 bases, the J end lost 1 base, and 10 bases lay between the germline ends. CDR3 size: 14 residues.

The count of this clone is one. This chain uses TRBV19 with TRBJ1-1, with 7 bases aligning to TRBD1. With 6 bases clipped from V and 3 bases from J, the junction kept 10 bases outside the gene matches. Germline assignment: CDR1 LNHDA and CDR2 SQIVND (reference sequence). This CDR3 is built from 15 residues. CDR3 sequence reads: CASREQGRSYTEAFF. The CDR3 DNA is TGTGCCAGTAGAGAACAGGGGCGAAGTTACACTGAAGCTTTCTTT.